This TCR beta chain was sequenced for a study of shared clonotypes between healthy human individuals. Germline V gene lookup returns CDR1 SGHNT and CDR2 YYREEE (reference sequence). CDR3 length: 14 residues. V shed 5 bases and J 4 bases; nucleotides not matched to a gene: 6. Concerning this clone itself: No antigen is known for it.

This was a deep-level run. Sequenced by immunoSEQ multiplex PCR; TCRdb stores in-frame clones only, minus some. The sample lists 2 million to 2.5 million clones; roughly 94% were seen once. The study's findings and limits: The four-donor shared clonotypes exceeded non-shared clonotypes in generation probability, with non-shared ones scoring lower.

J is TRBJ2-1 and V is TRBV5-4, with 7 nucleotides matching TRBD1. Sequenced input: naive CD4+ T cells sorted from blood. Subset of the sample: CD45RA+ positively selected. This clonotype was sampled from a man aged 18 to 29 in good health. The CDR3 spells CASRGDSVYNEQFF. CDR3 coding DNA: TGTGCCAGCAGAGGGGACAGCGTTTACAATGAGCAGTTCTTC.